This T cell receptor beta chain was sequenced in a study of T cells in Graves' hyperthyroidism and ophthalmopathy. What was amplified from RNA transcripts were TCR beta CDR3 regions. The HTBI set primed first-round TCR CDR3 RT-PCR. Using its own MiXCR run on the multiplex PCR reads, TCRdb lists one record per CDR3 protein. Altogether under 400,000 distinct CDR3 sequences are present, around 16% being singletons, with the ten largest covering around a third. This clonotype was detected ten times or more. Its antigen is unknown. A lack of ophthalmopathy progression within 18 months defined stable Graves' hyperthyroidism. Hyperthyroidism was newly diagnosed in patients aged 18 to 65 (duration under 2 months). Germline assignment: CDR1 DFQATT and CDR2 SNEGSKA (reference sequence). The CDR3 is made up of 13 amino acids. V gave up 3 bases and J gave up 6 bases, with 12 bases separating them. Overall study findings and caveats: Ophthalmopathy stood apart from stable hyperthyroidism in a 13 V-J model.

The material sequenced was blood. The chain employs TRBV20-1 and TRBJ2-4; TRBD2 is a possible D gene (5 bases). This TCR was recovered from a young man with Graves' hyperthyroidism. CDR3 sequence reads: CSARDPAGNIQYF. CDR3 DNA sequence: TGCAGTGCTAGGGACCCCGCGGGAAACATTCAGTACTTC.